The 10 T cell receptor beta chains listed next were all sequenced from one sample in a study of OX40 agonist ivuxolimab in advanced cancers. The data were produced by immunoSEQ multiplex PCR, yet TCRdb's version contains in-frame clones alone and is incomplete. Among roughly 24,000 clones listed, more than 80% were seen once. The sample consisted of CD4+ or CD8+ T cells sorted from blood, taken in a trial of the OX40 agonist ivuxolimab. Source of these receptors: an adult with an advanced solid tumor such as melanoma, head and neck, liver or kidney cancer.

This clone appeared a few times. The chain uses TRBV13 and TRBJ2-7; TRBD2 aligns across 11 bases. Germline V gives CDR1 PRHDT, CDR2 FYEKMQ (reference sequence). The junction had 9 bases not matched to a gene; V was cut back by 4 bases and J by 7 bases. The CDR3 runs 15 residues. In DNA form, the CDR3 reads TGTGCCAGCAGCTCCCGTCTAGCGGGAGGAGGAGAGCAGTACTTC. It codes for CASSSRLAGGGEQYF.

The DNA of the CDR3 is TGTGCCAGCAGCCCAGACAGGGAGAGCTCCTACGAGCAGTACTTC. Residues: CASSPDRESSYEQYF. The chain is built from TRBV7-6 and TRBJ2-7, with 7 bases identical to TRBD1. The CDR3 is 15 residues long. The germline V gene has CDR1 SGHVS and CDR2 FNYEAQ. The J segment lost 0 bases and the V segment lost 5 bases, leaving 7 bases of the junction unmatched.

The chain recombines TRBV12-5 with TRBJ2-7, with 8 positions matching TRBD1. The CDR3 extends over 15 amino acids. V lost 6 bases to trimming and J lost 3 bases; unmatched junction nucleotides: 10. Per germline, CDR1 LGHNT and CDR2 FRNRAP. The CDR3 protein is CASGPGQGSLYEQYF. Written as DNA, the CDR3 is TGTGCTAGTGGGCCAGGACAGGGATCCCTCTACGAGCAGTACTTC.

The CDR3 loop reads CASSEIPYEQYF. CDR3 in DNA: TGCGCCAGCAGTGAGATTCCCTACGAGCAGTACTTC. This rearrangement joins TRBV10-2 to TRBJ2-7; D is unclear. CDR1 and CDR2 (germline): WSHSY, SAAADI. This CDR3 has 12 residues. The germline V and J ends were trimmed by 2 bases and 2 bases, with 4 bases remaining between them.

This clone was counted a single time. This chain connects TRBV4-1 to TRBJ1-2, with D unclear. The CDR3 loop spans 14 amino acids. The V end lost 2 bases, the J end lost 4 bases, and 11 bases lay between the germline ends. In germline, CDR1 is MGHRA, CDR2 YSYEKL. DNA of the CDR3: TGCGCCAGCAGCCAACCTGGGCAGGCCTATGGCTACACCTTC. It translates to CASSQPGQAYGYTF.

The V call is TRBV5-1, the J call TRBJ2-7, with D maybe TRBD2 (6 bases). V gave up 2 bases and J gave up 0 bases, with 9 bases separating them. CDR3 size: 14 residues. Germline CDR1 SGHRS, CDR2 YFSETQ. The DNA of the CDR3 is TGCGCCAGCAGCTTTGAGACTAGCTCCTACGAGCAGTACTTC. Amino acids: CASSFETSSYEQYF.

The V and J genes are TRBV5-1 and TRBJ2-1; D is ambiguous. This CDR3 comprises 15 residues. V lost 0 bases and J lost 3, with 10 bases in between. Germline assignment: CDR1 SGHRS and CDR2 YFSETQ. The CDR3 region is CASSLDLGSYNEQFF. In DNA form, the CDR3 reads TGCGCCAGCAGCTTGGATCTGGGAAGCTACAATGAGCAGTTCTTC.

The V call is TRBV4-1, the J call TRBJ1-3, with no clear D. V was cut by 1 base and J by 0 bases, with 13 bases left in between. The CDR3 is 17 residues long. Germline values: CDR1 MGHRA, CDR2 YSYEKL. CDR3 nucleotides: TGCGCCAGCAGCCAAGGGCTGGCGGTGCCCTCTGGAAACACCATATATTTT. This codes for CASSQGLAVPSGNTIYF.

This chain's CDR3 is CASSVGTSGELQETQYF. The CDR3 coding sequence is TGTGCCAGCAGCGTAGGGACTAGCGGGGAACTCCAAGAGACCCAGTACTTC. V gene TRBV9 combines with J gene TRBJ2-5; 12 nucleotides agree with TRBD2. V shed 0 bases and J 1 base; nucleotides not matched to a gene: 4. Germline V lookup: CDR1 SGDLS, CDR2 YYNGEE. The CDR3 totals 17 residues.

This chain connects TRBV6-4 to TRBJ2-1; 7 bases fit TRBD2. CDR3 size: 15 residues. V was clipped by 5 bases and J by 0 bases; unmatched bases: 4. Germline V gene lookup returns CDR1 MRHNA and CDR2 SNTAGT. The CDR3 nucleotides read TGTGCCAGCAGTTCACTAGCGAGCTCCTACAATGAGCAGTTCTTC. Amino acid sequence: CASSSLASSYNEQFF.